This entry lists 16 T cell receptor beta chains sequenced from one sample in a study of blood T cell repertoires in COVID-19. Only in-frame clones appear in the TCRdb table, and some are missing; sequencing was by immunoSEQ multiplex PCR. The sample contains a few hundred thousand clones, roughly 85% of which appear only once. Sequenced material: peripheral blood. All receptors come from a man aged 50 or older with active or convalescent COVID-19.

The chain joins TRBV7-2 to TRBJ2-3; D gene ambiguous. The CDR3 is 12 residues long. The V end was cut by 5 bases, the J end by 7 bases, with 10 bases between. Germline CDR1 SGHTA, CDR2 FQGNSA. CDR3 loop: CASSPTGNTQYF. The CDR3 bases are TGTGCCAGCAGCCCCACGGGTAATACGCAGTATTTT.

The genes are TRBV7-9 and TRBJ2-5, with TRBD2 identical over 10 bases. The germline gives CDR1 SEHNR, CDR2 FQNEAQ (reference sequence). Trimming took 4 bases from V and 5 from J; bases not matched to a gene: 4. This CDR3 contains 14 residues. The CDR3 loop is CASSWTSGGETQYF. The CDR3 DNA is TGTGCCAGCAGCTGGACTAGCGGCGGGGAGACCCAGTACTTC.

This clone was seen a single time. CDR3 bases: TGTGCCACCAGCTCGGGGATTTCACGAACCGAAAAACTGTTTTTT. This encodes CATSSGISRTEKLFF. V is TRBV24-1 and J is TRBJ1-4; D is undetermined. Germline CDR1 reads KGHDR; CDR2 reads SFDVKD. The CDR3 loop spans 15 amino acids. V lost 7 bases and J 8 bases, leaving 19 bases between the germline ends.

CDR3 amino acids: CSAAGGGRGTGELFF. DNA of the CDR3: TGCAGCGCAGCCGGGGGGGGCAGAGGGACCGGGGAGCTGTTTTTT. V usage is TRBV29-1 and J usage is TRBJ2-2; 8 bases match TRBD2. The CDR3 totals 15 residues. CDR1 is SQVTM and CDR2 is ANQGSEA in the germline V gene. V lost 7 bases to trimming and J lost 5 bases; unmatched junction nucleotides: 12.

The chain is built from TRBV11-1 and TRBJ2-1, with 8 bases aligning to TRBD2. From germline, CDR1 is SGHAT and CDR2 FQDESV (reference sequence). J was trimmed by 3 bases and V by 0 bases; bases with no gene match: 7. The CDR3 runs 17 residues. The CDR3 is CASSLASLAGLYNEQFF. In DNA form, the CDR3 reads TGTGCCAGCAGCTTAGCATCCCTAGCGGGCCTCTACAATGAGCAGTTCTTC.

The chain is built from TRBV5-6 and TRBJ1-5; 7 bases match TRBD1. V trimming: 3 bases; J trimming: 4 bases; junction bases outside the gene matches: 4. Germline V lookup: CDR1 SGHDT, CDR2 YYEEEE. CDR3 length: 14 residues. CDR3 protein: CASSSVQGNQPQHF. CDR3 sequence (DNA): TGTGCCAGCAGCTCGGTACAGGGGAATCAGCCCCAGCATTTT.

V gene TRBV18 combines with J gene TRBJ1-5, with D possibly TRBD1 on 5 matching bases. This CDR3 contains 14 residues. Per germline, CDR1 KGHSH and CDR2 LQKENI. V lost 3 bases, J lost 3 bases, and 9 bases lay in between. The CDR3 region has the DNA TGTGCCAGCTCACCTTCGACAGTCAATCAGCCCCAGCATTTT. Translation: CASSPSTVNQPQHF.

This clone was picked up one time. The gene calls are TRBV5-6 and TRBJ1-6; D perhaps matches TRBD1 (5 bases). The CDR3 is 12 residues long. CDR1 and CDR2 (germline): SGHDT, YYEEEE. Between the trimmed V and J ends, which lost 1 base and 12 bases, there was a span of 8 bases. CDR3 residues: CASSLSTGPLHF. The CDR3 region has the DNA TGTGCCAGCAGCTTGAGTACAGGACCCCTCCACTTT.

The chain uses TRBV28 and TRBJ2-3, with TRBD2 as a possible D gene (6 bases). V was cut by 10 bases and J by 15 bases, with 17 bases left in between. The CDR3 loop spans 10 amino acids. Germline assignment: CDR1 MDHEN and CDR2 SYDVKM. As DNA, the CDR3 is TGTGCCACCGGGCGGGAAAGGGCTTATTTT. It yields the protein CATGRERAYF.

This clone was picked up a small number of times. This specimen includes other DNA sequences encoding the same CDR3. The DNA of the CDR3 is TGTGCCACCAGCAGTAGAACAGGGGTAACTAATGAAAAACTGTTTTTT. Translated, it gives CATSSRTGVTNEKLFF. The chain links TRBV15 to TRBJ1-4, with TRBD1 matching over 7 bases. The germline V gene encodes CDR1 LNHNV and CDR2 YYDKDF (reference sequence). The CDR3 contains 16 residues. Trimming took 3 bases from V and 1 from J; bases not matched to a gene: 5.

The chain combines TRBV2 with TRBJ2-1, with 8 bases identical to TRBD1. The junction had 11 bases not matched to a gene; V was cut back by 6 bases and J by 7 bases. The germline V gene encodes CDR1 SNHLY and CDR2 FYNNEI. CDR3 length equals 15 residues. The CDR3 here is CASRADRGEGNEQFF. The CDR3 DNA reads as TGTGCCAGCAGGGCCGACAGGGGCGAAGGGAATGAGCAGTTCTTC.

This clone was detected a few times. The chain is built from TRBV4-1 and TRBJ2-1, with TRBD2 matching 16 bases. V trimming: 3 bases; J trimming: 4 bases; junction bases outside the gene matches: 9. In germline, CDR1 is MGHRA, CDR2 YSYEKL. This CDR3 is 19 amino acids long. The CDR3 DNA is TGCGCCAGCAGCCATCCGGGACTAGCGGGAGGGCCTATGTACAATGAGCAGTTCTTC. This encodes CASSHPGLAGGPMYNEQFF.

V gene TRBV7-3 combines with J gene TRBJ2-1; D may be TRBD1 (5 bases). There are 14 residues in the CDR3. Germline V gene data show CDR1 as SGHTA and CDR2 as FQGTGA. Trimming stripped 3 bases from V and 7 bases from J, with 13 bases between. CDR3 DNA: TGTGCCAGCAGCTTGGGGCAGGCTTGGAATGAGCAGTTCTTC. Protein product: CASSLGQAWNEQFF. Full variable domain (remainder filled in from reference TRBV7-3 and TRBJ2-1): GAGVSQTPSNKVTEKGKYVELRCDPISGHTALYWYRQSLGQGPEFLIYFQGTGAADDSGLPNDRFFAVRPEGSVSTLKIQRTERGDSAVYLCASSLGQAWNEQFFGPGTRLTVL.

The rearrangement links TRBV6-1 to TRBJ1-2; D is uncertain. Germline CDR1 is MNHNS and CDR2 is SASEGT. The CDR3 extends over 15 amino acids. Trimming cost V 2 bases and J 4 bases, with 14 bases left between them. CDR3 residues: CASSELVWGGYGYTF. The CDR3 nucleotides read TGTGCCAGCAGTGAATTGGTTTGGGGAGGCTATGGCTACACCTTC.

The chain employs TRBV19 and TRBJ2-3, with a weak D call TRBD2 (6 bases). V lost 4 bases and J lost 0, with 14 bases in between. This CDR3 region has 16 residues. The germline CDR1 and CDR2 sequences are LNHDA and SQIVND (reference sequence). The CDR3 reads CASSTSLAASTDTQYF. The CDR3 DNA follows: TGTGCCAGTAGTACTTCCTTAGCGGCCAGCACAGATACGCAGTATTTT.

V usage is TRBV25-1 and J usage is TRBJ2-2; 8 positions agree with TRBD2. The junction had 5 bases not matched to a gene; V was cut back by 6 bases and J by 5 bases. Looked up from germline, CDR1 is MGHDK and CDR2 is SYGVNS. The CDR3 covers 14 residues. CDR3 in DNA: TGTGCCAGCAGAGCGGGAGAAGGAACCGGGGAGCTGTTTTTT. Translating it yields CASRAGEGTGELFF.